Below, one T cell receptor beta chain is given with its context. What it binds is not known. The record originates from a study of cytomegalovirus exposure and HLA in healthy donors. Study-level results: Later work associated more than 15,000 TCR beta sequences with HLA alleles at 0.05 false discovery rate. Reportedly, diagnosis of cytomegalovirus status by the classifier showed high specificity and sensitivity. V- and J-gene trimming in TCR beta was tied to a missense DCLRE1C variant by an analysis performed later.

Researchers ran the PCR with 60 Vbeta and 13 Jbeta primers. Assay: immunoSEQ multiplex PCR; the TCRdb copy retains only in-frame clones and omits some. The data hold approximately 190,000 clones, with around four fifths observed a single time. These donors, healthy bone marrow donors, were studied. CDR1 is LGHNA, CDR2 YNFKEQ, per germline. V was pared by 3 bases and J by 0 bases, with 9 bases between. The CDR3 has 14 residues. The origin of this receptor is a man between 35 and 55 years old in good health and CMV-seropositive. This sequence joins TRBV4-2 and TRBJ2-7, with D tentatively TRBD2 (5 bases). The sample taken for sequencing was PBMCs. CDR3 protein: CASSQSGSSYEQYF. The DNA for the CDR3 is TGTGCCAGCAGCCAGAGCGGTAGCTCCTACGAGCAGTACTTC.